This T cell receptor (beta chain) comes out of a study of blood T cell repertoires in COVID-19. CDR1 and CDR2 from the germline V gene are MDHEN and SYDVKM. This CDR3 spans 14 amino acids. The junction had 11 bases not matched to a gene; V was cut back by 6 bases and J by 8 bases. Sequencing used immunoSEQ multiplex PCR; TCRdb keeps in-frame clones, though not all of them. The sample has 100,000 to 150,000 clones; 65% to 85% are singletons. This clone appeared a few times. The TCR sequence derives from a woman under 40 who had recovered from COVID-19. The chain carries TRBV28 and TRBJ1-2; 8 bases line up with TRBD1. Sequences were obtained from PBMCs or T cells enriched from blood (not recorded which). As DNA, the CDR3 is TGTGCCAGCAGAACTATCGGACAGGGAAGAGGCTACACCTTC. Protein product: CASRTIGQGRGYTF.